The present TCR beta chain was sequenced within a study of human T cells and chemical hapten exposure. Overall study context: Patients received weekly diphenylcyclopropenone doses to the scalp throughout the approximately 23-week study. Study-wide results and limits: Controls formed significantly fewer large CDR3 similarity clusters than expanded TCRs did.

Trimming cost V 3 bases and J 7 bases, with 10 bases left between them. The length of the CDR3 is 14 residues. From germline, CDR1 is KGHSH and CDR2 LQKENI. Time point noted: pre-sensitization, week 0. Treatment noted: therapeutic diphenylcyclopropenone sensitization with weekly scalp DPC. The study drew its donors from alopecia patients who were 18 to 70 years old and suitable for DPC. Notes on this clonotype: Its target is not known.

Via MiXCR, TCRdb re-called the RACE reads, giving one row per CDR3 protein. The data hold 150,000 to 200,000 distinct CDR3 sequences, with nearly 30% observed a single time. The material sequenced was whole blood, taken in connection with sensitization to the hapten diphenylcyclopropenone (DPC). The chain is built from TRBV18 and TRBJ1-6, with D perhaps matching TRBD1 (5 bases). The origin of this receptor is a woman younger than 45 with alopecia areata. Some clones in this sample may be carry-over from other donors' samples. CDR3 bases: TGTGCCAGCTCACCTACCGACAGAAATTCACCCCTCCACTTT. It translates to CASSPTDRNSPLHF.